The entry below describes one T cell receptor (beta chain). Its target is not known. Profiling relied on immunoSEQ multiplex PCR, and the TCRdb table lists in-frame clones only, not all of them. Among around 50,000 clones, roughly 90% were seen once, and the ten largest hold less than 2%. The CDR3 is 15 residues long. V lost 8 bases to trimming and J lost 5 bases; unmatched junction nucleotides: 12. Germline V lookup: CDR1 MNHEY, CDR2 SMNVEV (reference sequence). The record originates from a study of graft-versus-host responses after intestinal transplantation. Looking at the study overall: Anti-thymocyte globulin served as induction for all recipients, who then took tacrolimus and steroids for about three years.

Notes on the study in general: Present in recipient marrow, GvH clones included some that appeared first in ileum or blood.

The sequence came from a human patient who received an intestinal transplant, so some T cells may come from the graft donor. This chain connects TRBV27 to TRBJ2-5; 9 nucleotides agree with TRBD2. Here the sequenced sample was PBMCs, taken 26 days after transplant. The CDR3 spells CASGATSGPQETQYF. CDR3 in DNA: TGTGCCAGCGGGGCGACTAGCGGACCCCAGGAGACCCAGTACTTC.